The 28 T cell receptor beta chains below come from one sample, sequenced in a study of shared clonotypes between healthy human individuals. The method was immunoSEQ multiplex PCR; TCRdb's version includes in-frame clones alone and lacks a portion of them. The profile shows about 380,000 clones, approximately 97% of them singletons. Specimen: memory CD8+ T cells sorted from blood. Subset specified: CD45RO+ cells pooled with CCR7-negative TemRA cells. The receptors shown here come from a man younger than 40 in good health.

The chain couples TRBV28 to TRBJ2-7, with a possible D match to TRBD1 (5 bases). Trimming cost V 10 bases and J 3 bases, with 19 bases left between them. Per germline, CDR1 MDHEN and CDR2 SYDVKM. CDR3 length equals 14 residues. The CDR3 reads CATNEPTANYEQYF. The CDR3 DNA follows: TGTGCCACCAATGAGCCGACAGCGAACTACGAGCAGTACTTC.

DNA for the CDR3: TGTGCCACCAGCAGAGATAGGGACAGGTTCTACGAGCAGTACTTC. This sequence encodes CATSRDRDRFYEQYF. The V call is TRBV15, the J call TRBJ2-7; TRBD1 matches at 8 bases. Germline V gives CDR1 LNHNV, CDR2 YYDKDF (reference sequence). This CDR3 is built from 15 residues. V lost 0 bases, J lost 3 bases, and 4 bases stayed unmatched.

This clone was recorded once. The chain combines TRBV5-4 with TRBJ1-1; D unresolved. V was cut by 2 bases and J by 5 bases, with 4 bases left in between. This CDR3 region has 11 residues. Per the germline V gene, CDR1 is SGHNT and CDR2 is YYREEE (reference sequence). The CDR3 DNA follows: TGTGCCAGCAGCTTCGGAACTGAAGCTTTCTTT. Its translation is CASSFGTEAFF.

V gene TRBV7-9 combines with J gene TRBJ2-1; 11 nucleotides match TRBD2. The V segment lost 5 bases and the J segment 4 bases; nucleotides outside the gene matches: 4. The CDR3 has 15 residues. Germline values: CDR1 SEHNR, CDR2 FQNEAQ (reference sequence). The chain's CDR3 is CASSQGLAVYNEQFF. The CDR3 DNA sequence: TGTGCCAGCAGCCAGGGACTAGCGGTTTACAATGAGCAGTTCTTC.

This clone appeared a single time. The chain recombines TRBV14 with TRBJ1-1; a weak D match, TRBD1 (5 bases). With 4 bases removed from V and 6 bases from J, the gap between germline ends came to 18 bases. The CDR3 totals 15 residues. Germline CDR1 is SGHDN and CDR2 is FVKESK. The CDR3 loop is CASSPGHLLISEAFF. The CDR3 DNA is TGTGCCAGCAGCCCTGGACACCTTCTAATCTCTGAAGCTTTCTTT. Complete variable domain (other parts from reference TRBV14 and TRBJ1-1): EAGVTQFPSHSVIEKGQTVTLRCDPISGHDNLYWYRRVMGKEIKFLLHFVKESKQDESGMPNNRFLAERTGGTYSTLKVQPAELEDSGVYFCASSPGHLLISEAFFGQGTRLTVV.

The chain links TRBV2 to TRBJ2-3; no firm D call. Germline V CDR1 and CDR2: SNHLY, FYNNEI. Trimming cost V 7 bases and J 4 bases, with 12 bases left between them. The CDR3 runs 13 residues. This chain's CDR3 is CASTPGHSDTQYF. DNA for the CDR3: TGTGCCAGCACCCCCGGGCATTCAGATACGCAGTATTTT.

V is TRBV27 and J is TRBJ2-1; unclear D gene. Germline CDR1 is MNHEY and CDR2 is SMNVEV (reference sequence). Trimming removed 4 bases at V and 0 bases at J, with 22 bases between. This CDR3 has 19 amino acids. The CDR3 sequence is CASSSPNEDSVSSYNEQFF. Written as DNA, the CDR3 is TGTGCCAGCAGTTCCCCTAATGAAGACTCGGTAAGCTCCTACAATGAGCAGTTCTTC.

This chain uses TRBV28 with TRBJ2-7, with TRBD1 matching over 8 bases. This CDR3 has 15 amino acids. Trimming cost V 5 bases and J 0 bases; bases outside gene matches: 6. CDR1 MDHEN and CDR2 SYDVKM come from the germline V gene. The CDR3 spells CASSRTGGSSYEQYF. The CDR3 DNA is TGTGCCAGCAGTCGCACAGGGGGTAGCTCCTACGAGCAGTACTTC.

V is TRBV27 and J is TRBJ2-7, with TRBD1 as a possible D gene (5 bases). The CDR3 length is 17 residues. In germline, CDR1 is MNHEY, CDR2 SMNVEV (reference sequence). Trimming took 0 bases from V and 4 from J, leaving 19 bases between them. The chain's CDR3 is CASSLSPWSFDSYEQYF. For the CDR3, the DNA is TGTGCCAGCAGTTTATCCCCCTGGTCCTTCGACAGTTACGAGCAGTACTTC.

This chain links TRBV7-2 with TRBJ2-7; D not resolved. Germline-derived CDR1 and CDR2 are SGHTA and FQGNSA. This CDR3 contains 15 residues. V was shortened by 5 bases and J by 3 bases, with 17 bases between the two germline ends. The CDR3, as DNA: TGTGCCAGCAGCCCCCGACTGAAAAAAAGCTACGAGCAGTACTTC. Its translation: CASSPRLKKSYEQYF.

The chain is built from TRBV19 and TRBJ2-7, with D possibly being TRBD2 (6 bases). The CDR3 is 11 amino acids. Per the germline V gene, CDR1 is LNHDA and CDR2 is SQIVND (reference sequence). The ends were cut back, 5 bases at V and 7 bases at J, with 9 bases in the middle. CDR3 coding DNA: TGTGCCAGTAGTGTTCGGGGGGAGCAGTACTTC. Translated, it gives CASSVRGEQYF. The complete variable domain, with remaining parts taken from reference TRBV19 and TRBJ2-7, reads DGGITQSPKYLFRKEGQNVTLSCEQNLNHDAMYWYRQDPGQGLRLIYYSQIVNDFQKGDIAEGYSVSREKKESFPLTVTSAQKNPTAFYLCASSVRGEQYFGPGTRLTVT.

The V gene is TRBV28, the J gene TRBJ1-2, with 8 bases identical to TRBD1. Germline V gene lookup returns CDR1 MDHEN and CDR2 SYDVKM. The CDR3 extends over 17 amino acids. After removal of 6 bases from V and 0 bases from J, the junction contained 12 bases not matched to a gene. The CDR3 DNA sequence: TGTGCCAGCAGCAGCATGGACAGGGCGAGGACTAACTATGGCTACACCTTC. Residues: CASSSMDRARTNYGYTF.

This rearrangement joins TRBV28 to TRBJ2-7; TRBD1 might be the D (5 bases). The V and J ends lost 3 bases and 5 bases respectively, with 14 bases between them. CDR1 MDHEN and CDR2 SYDVKM come from the germline V gene. The CDR3 is made up of 14 amino acids. CDR3 DNA: TGTGCCAGCAGTTTTTCAATCCAGGGCGACGAGCAGTACTTC. It specifies CASSFSIQGDEQYF.

This clone has only a few counts. The chain links TRBV19 to TRBJ1-1; D is uncertain. CDR3 length equals 11 residues. V was clipped by 4 bases and J by 8 bases, with 8 bases between them. Germline values: CDR1 LNHDA, CDR2 SQIVND (reference sequence). The CDR3: CASSSRAEAFF. CDR3 sequence (DNA): TGTGCCAGTAGTAGCCGGGCCGAAGCTTTCTTT.

The chain is built from TRBV2 and TRBJ2-5; 7 positions agree with TRBD2. Germline CDR1 SNHLY, CDR2 FYNNEI. CDR3 length equals 14 residues. V shed 6 bases and J 1 base; nucleotides not matched to a gene: 5. CDR3 coding DNA: TGTGCCAGCAGCCGGCGGGAGCTCCAAGAGACCCAGTACTTC. This encodes CASSRRELQETQYF.

This clone appeared once. V and J are TRBV30 and TRBJ1-2; possibly TRBD1 for D (5 bases). The CDR3 spans 13 residues. Per germline, CDR1 GTSNPN and CDR2 SVGIG (reference sequence). The V end lost 1 base, the J end lost 5 bases, and 11 bases lay between the germline ends. The CDR3 coding sequence is TGTGCCTGGAGTGGGGGACGTACTTATGGCTACACCTTC. Translation: CAWSGGRTYGYTF.

The gene calls are TRBV27 and TRBJ2-7; TRBD1 matches at 10 bases. Germline assignment: CDR1 MNHEY and CDR2 SMNVEV (reference sequence). The trim removed 6 bases at V and 2 bases at J, leaving 7 bases unmatched. This CDR3 contains 15 residues. CDR3 bases: TGTGCCAGCAGAACACCCGGGACAGGGGCCTACGAGCAGTACTTC. Its translation is CASRTPGTGAYEQYF.

The DNA of the CDR3 is TGTGCCAGCAGCTTAGTCCCCACACCGCCAGATACGCAGTATTTT. It is translated as CASSLVPTPPDTQYF. The chain uses TRBV7-6 and TRBJ2-3; D remains ambiguous. The germline gives CDR1 SGHVS, CDR2 FNYEAQ. The CDR3 is 15 residues long. V was clipped by 1 base and J by 4 bases, with 12 bases between them.

The rearrangement links TRBV28 to TRBJ2-1, with TRBD1 as a possible D gene (5 bases). V lost 5 bases, J lost 3 bases, and 8 bases lay in between. Germline loops: CDR1 MDHEN, CDR2 SYDVKM. The CDR3 runs 13 residues. DNA of the CDR3: TGTGCCAGCAGTCCCGGACACTACAATGAGCAGTTCTTC. Amino acids: CASSPGHYNEQFF.

The rearrangement joins TRBV7-6 to TRBJ2-3, with TRBD1 as a possible D gene (6 bases). The length of the CDR3 is 15 residues. Germline V gene data show CDR1 as SGHVS and CDR2 as FNYEAQ. V was pared by 5 bases and J by 0 bases, with 12 bases between. CDR3 sequence: CASSTTTGSTDTQYF. Written as DNA, the CDR3 is TGTGCCAGCAGCACTACTACAGGGAGCACAGATACGCAGTATTTT. Full variable domain (remainder filled in from reference TRBV7-6 and TRBJ2-3): GAGVSQSPRYKVTKRGQDVALRCDPISGHVSLYWYRQALGQGPEFLTYFNYEAQQDKSGLPNDRFSAERPEGSISTLTIQRTEQRDSAMYRCASSTTTGSTDTQYFGPGTRLTVL.

This clone has a single count. The chain has TRBV6-5 and TRBJ2-2; D not certain. In germline, CDR1 is MNHEY, CDR2 SVGAGI. V dropped 2 bases and J dropped 0 bases, with 7 bases sitting between them. This CDR3 spans 15 amino acids. CDR3 loop: CASSYRGANTGELFF. The CDR3 DNA is TGTGCCAGCAGTTACCGCGGAGCGAACACCGGGGAGCTGTTTTTT.

The chain carries TRBV5-1 and TRBJ2-2; 8 nucleotides match TRBD1. CDR3 length equals 21 residues. The V gene's germline CDR1 is SGHRS and CDR2 YFSETQ. Unmatched junction bases numbered 18, after V lost 1 base and J lost 1 base. CDR3 loop: CASSLFAGGPRIWGNTGELFF. The CDR3 bases are TGCGCCAGCAGCTTGTTCGCAGGGGGCCCAAGGATTTGGGGGAACACCGGGGAGCTGTTTTTT.

Turning to this clone: Within the sample, other DNA sequences also encode this same CDR3. This CDR3 is CSARETYEQYF. Here the CDR3 DNA reads TGCAGTGCTAGAGAAACCTACGAGCAGTACTTC. V and J are TRBV20-1 and TRBJ2-7; D remains unclear. Trimming stripped 0 bases from V and 2 bases from J, with 2 bases between. Germline-derived CDR1 and CDR2 are DFQATT and SNEGSKA (reference sequence). This CDR3 is 11 amino acids long.

V and J are TRBV11-1 and TRBJ2-3; TRBD2 aligns across 7 bases. J was trimmed by 2 bases and V by 2 bases; bases with no gene match: 4. CDR1 and CDR2 from the germline V gene are SGHAT and FQDESV (reference sequence). The CDR3 runs 15 residues. CDR3 in DNA: TGTGCCAGCAGCTTACTGCGGGAGTCCACAGATACGCAGTATTTT. Its protein product is CASSLLRESTDTQYF.

V and J are TRBV25-1 and TRBJ2-7, with D hard to call. CDR3 size: 12 residues. CDR1 is MGHDK, CDR2 SYGVNS, per germline. The V end lost 0 bases, the J end lost 2 bases, and 2 bases lay between the germline ends. CDR3 loop: CASSEYTYEQYF. The CDR3 coding sequence is TGTGCCAGCAGTGAATACACCTACGAGCAGTACTTC.

V is TRBV9 and J is TRBJ1-5, with TRBD1 as a possible D gene (6 bases). CDR3 length: 15 amino acids. The germline V gene encodes CDR1 SGDLS and CDR2 YYNGEE. With 4 bases removed from V and 3 bases from J, the gap between germline ends came to 14 bases. CDR3 DNA sequence: TGTGCCAGCAGCCAAGGGCCAGGGGCCAATCAGCCCCAGCATTTT. Protein sequence: CASSQGPGANQPQHF. The complete variable domain, with remaining parts taken from reference TRBV9 and TRBJ1-5, reads DSGVTQTPKHLITATGQRVTLRCSPRSGDLSVYWYQQSLDQGLQFLIQYYNGEERAKGNILERFSAQQFPDLHSELNLSSLELGDSALYFCASSQGPGANQPQHFGDGTRLSIL.

CDR3 sequence (DNA): TGTGCCAGCAGCTTGGGGACTAGCGGTGACAATGAGCAGTTCTTC. This encodes CASSLGTSGDNEQFF. This rearrangement joins TRBV11-3 to TRBJ2-1, with TRBD2 matching over 11 bases. CDR3 length equals 15 residues. Germline V CDR1 and CDR2: SGHNT, YENEEA. After removal of 3 bases from V and 5 bases from J, the junction contained 3 bases not matched to a gene.

The count of this clone is one. V is TRBV18 and J is TRBJ2-4; D unresolved. Germline loops: CDR1 KGHSH, CDR2 LQKENI. The CDR3 is made up of 15 amino acids. V lost 0 bases and J 1 base, leaving 7 bases between the germline ends. DNA of the CDR3: TGTGCCAGCTCACCACCGCTTGGGGCCAAAAACATTCAGTACTTC. Amino acids: CASSPPLGAKNIQYF.